The rows below give T cell receptor beta chains drawn from one sample of a study of shared clonotypes between healthy human individuals. The data were produced by immunoSEQ multiplex PCR, yet TCRdb's version contains in-frame clones alone and is incomplete. The repertoire has roughly 890,000 clones, 85% to 95% of them found once; the top ten carry around 24%. Sequenced input: naive CD8+ T cells sorted from blood. The receptors shown here come from a man aged 25 to 45 in good health. Both conserved end residues are part of each CDR3. Fields, in order: CDR3 DNA, CDR3 protein, clone size, D gene, CDR3 length, V gene, J gene. The D gene is left open where the match is weak. Size tells how often a clone was seen (once, few, many) or the class of an expanded clone, and some rows leave it out.

DNA: TGCAGTGCTAGAGACGATCAGCCCCAGCATTTT
CDR3: CSARDDQPQHF
size: NA
D: NA
length: 11
V: TRBV20-1
J: TRBJ1-5

DNA: TGTGCCAGCAGCTTAGTCAGGGGTAACACTGAAGCTTTCTTT
CDR3: CASSLVRGNTEAFF
size: NA
D: NA
length: 14
V: TRBV7-9
J: TRBJ1-1

DNA: TGCAGCGTTGGGGCGGGGGACTCCTACGAGCAGTACTTC
CDR3: CSVGAGDSYEQYF
size: NA
D: TRBD2
length: 13
V: TRBV29-1
J: TRBJ2-7

DNA: TGCGCCAGCAGCCAAGATCGCGGGGGAGATACGCAGTATTTT
CDR3: CASSQDRGGDTQYF
size: NA
D: TRBD2
length: 14
V: TRBV4-3
J: TRBJ2-3

DNA: TGCAGCGTCCCCGACGGGACAGGGGTACCTAGGAGCTCCTACAATGAGCAGTTCTTC
CDR3: CSVPDGTGVPRSSYNEQFF
size: NA
D: TRBD1
length: 19
V: TRBV29-1
J: TRBJ2-1

DNA: TGTGCCAGAAAACTTCCCCAGGGAAACACCATATATTTT
CDR3: CARKLPQGNTIYF
size: NA
D: NA
length: 13
V: TRBV2
J: TRBJ1-3

DNA: TGTGCCAGCAGCGAGGACCTAAGAAAAACCGCGAACACCGGGGAGCTGTTTTTT
CDR3: CASSEDLRKTANTGELFF
size: NA
D: NA
length: 18
V: TRBV9
J: TRBJ2-2

DNA: TGTGCCAGCAGCCCCGGGACGGACGCCTATGGCTACACCTTC
CDR3: CASSPGTDAYGYTF
size: once
D: NA
length: 14
V: TRBV5-4
J: TRBJ1-2

DNA: TGTGCCAGCAGCTTAGCAGGGGTCAAGAGCTCTGGGGCCAACGTCCTGACTTTC
CDR3: CASSLAGVKSSGANVLTF
size: NA
D: NA
length: 18
V: TRBV7-9
J: TRBJ2-6

DNA: TGTGCCAGCAGCTTAGATGGGAATCAGCCCCAGCATTTT
CDR3: CASSLDGNQPQHF
size: NA
D: NA
length: 13
V: TRBV9
J: TRBJ1-5

DNA: TGTGCCAGCAGCTTATTTGTTACGGGCTTCGATAGTGGGACAGATACGCAGTATTTT
CDR3: CASSLFVTGFDSGTDTQYF
size: once
D: NA
length: 19
V: TRBV7-9
J: TRBJ2-3

DNA: TGTGCCAGTAGTATGAACACCGGGGAGCTGTTTTTT
CDR3: CASSMNTGELFF
size: NA
D: NA
length: 12
V: TRBV19
J: TRBJ2-2

DNA: TGTGCCAGCAGCTTTGGTCTCGGCTCCTACGAGCAGTACTTC
CDR3: CASSFGLGSYEQYF
size: NA
D: NA
length: 14
V: TRBV7-9
J: TRBJ2-7

DNA: TGTGCCAGCAGCTTGATCTTCTCTGCGTGGCTCGAGCAGTACTTC
CDR3: CASSLIFSAWLEQYF
size: NA
D: NA
length: 15
V: TRBV5-5
J: TRBJ2-7

DNA: TGTGCCAGCAGCTCCGGGCCGGATAAGGGCGAGCAGTACTTC
CDR3: CASSSGPDKGEQYF
size: NA
D: NA
length: 14
V: TRBV5-4
J: TRBJ2-7

DNA: TGTGCCAGCAGCTCACCCCTGGGGATCCCCTACGAGCAGTACTTC
CDR3: CASSSPLGIPYEQYF
size: NA
D: NA
length: 15
V: TRBV7-9
J: TRBJ2-7

DNA: TGTGCCAGCAGCAACCTGGGACAGATATTAAACTATGGCTACACCTTC
CDR3: CASSNLGQILNYGYTF
size: NA
D: TRBD1
length: 16
V: TRBV11-1
J: TRBJ1-2

DNA: TGCAGCGTTGAAGGTTGGGGGCAGAACACCGGGGAGCTGTTTTTT
CDR3: CSVEGWGQNTGELFF
size: NA
D: NA
length: 15
V: TRBV29-1
J: TRBJ2-2

DNA: TGTGCCAGTAACGACAGGAAGAACACTGAAGCTTTCTTT
CDR3: CASNDRKNTEAFF
size: NA
D: NA
length: 13
V: TRBV5-4
J: TRBJ1-1

DNA: TGTGCCAGCATTGACCGGGAGAATCAGTTCTTC
CDR3: CASIDRENQFF
size: NA
D: NA
length: 11
V: TRBV2
J: TRBJ2-1

DNA: TGCGCCAGCAGTTCCCCGGTAGCGGGAAGCACAGATACGCAGTATTTT
CDR3: CASSSPVAGSTDTQYF
size: NA
D: TRBD2
length: 16
V: TRBV10-2
J: TRBJ2-3

DNA: TGTGCCACCAGCAAACAGCCCACTGAAGCTTTCTTT
CDR3: CATSKQPTEAFF
size: once
D: NA
length: 12
V: TRBV15
J: TRBJ1-1

DNA: TGTGCCAGCAGAGTACAGGGCTGGCGTGAAAAACTGTTTTTT
CDR3: CASRVQGWREKLFF
size: NA
D: NA
length: 14
V: TRBV6-1
J: TRBJ1-4

DNA: TGTGCCAGCAGCGACCTTGGCGGCGGGGTTCACACAGATACGCAGTATTTT
CDR3: CASSDLGGGVHTDTQYF
size: once
D: NA
length: 17
V: TRBV25-1
J: TRBJ2-3

DNA: TGTGCCAGCAAGAATCAGCCCCAGCATTTT
CDR3: CASKNQPQHF
size: NA
D: NA
length: 10
V: TRBV21-1
J: TRBJ1-5

DNA: TGTGCCAGCAGTCCAATTTACACCGGGGAGCTGTTTTTT
CDR3: CASSPIYTGELFF
size: NA
D: NA
length: 13
V: TRBV27
J: TRBJ2-2

DNA: TGTGCCAGCGCCCCGGCTAGCGGGAGGCTGGGCGAGCAGTACTTC
CDR3: CASAPASGRLGEQYF
size: NA
D: TRBD2
length: 15
V: TRBV5-4
J: TRBJ2-7

DNA: TGCAGCGTCGCGGGGGGGGCAGTTATGAACACTGAAGCTTTCTTT
CDR3: CSVAGGAVMNTEAFF
size: once
D: NA
length: 15
V: TRBV29-1
J: TRBJ1-1

DNA: TGTGCCACCAGCCCCGGGCGTACCCTCCTTGAGCAGTACTTC
CDR3: CATSPGRTLLEQYF
size: many
D: NA
length: 14
V: TRBV15
J: TRBJ2-7

DNA: TGTGCCAGCAGCACCAGCGCTTATGAGCAGTACTTC
CDR3: CASSTSAYEQYF
size: NA
D: NA
length: 12
V: TRBV9
J: TRBJ2-7

DNA: TGCGCCAGCAGCTTGTGGACGACCACTGAAGCTTTCTTT
CDR3: CASSLWTTTEAFF
size: NA
D: NA
length: 13
V: TRBV5-1
J: TRBJ1-1

DNA: TGTGCCAGCAGCCAAGATCGAGGCGGAAACTACGAGCAGTACTTC
CDR3: CASSQDRGGNYEQYF
size: once
D: NA
length: 15
V: TRBV14
J: TRBJ2-7

DNA: TGTGCCAGCAAATTCGGGCCCGAAGTTGAAGATACGCAGTATTTT
CDR3: CASKFGPEVEDTQYF
size: NA
D: NA
length: 15
V: TRBV5-4
J: TRBJ2-3

DNA: TGTGCCAGCAGTTACTCCCTAGACGAGCAGTACTTC
CDR3: CASSYSLDEQYF
size: few
D: NA
length: 12
V: TRBV6-6
J: TRBJ2-7

DNA: TGTGCCAGCTCACCACCGTCCGGAAGGGATGGCTACACCTTC
CDR3: CASSPPSGRDGYTF
size: NA
D: NA
length: 14
V: TRBV18
J: TRBJ1-2

DNA: TGTGCCAGCAGTTTTGACATACCGTCCTACAATGAGCAGTTCTTC
CDR3: CASSFDIPSYNEQFF
size: medium-sized
D: NA
length: 15
V: TRBV7-8
J: TRBJ2-1

DNA: TGTGCCATCAGTGAGTCCGCCGGGACTAGCAGCTCCTACGAGCAGTACTTC
CDR3: CAISESAGTSSSYEQYF
size: NA
D: TRBD2
length: 17
V: TRBV10-3
J: TRBJ2-7

DNA: TGTGCCAGCAGCTTTTGGGGAGAGACCCAGTACTTC
CDR3: CASSFWGETQYF
size: once
D: NA
length: 12
V: TRBV5-6
J: TRBJ2-5

DNA: TGTGCCAGCAGTTCCGGTCTGGGCGGCGCCTACGAGCAGTACTTC
CDR3: CASSSGLGGAYEQYF
size: NA
D: NA
length: 15
V: TRBV27
J: TRBJ2-7

DNA: TGTGCCAGCAGAGCGCCAGGGGGAACCTACGAGCAGTACTTC
CDR3: CASRAPGGTYEQYF
size: NA
D: TRBD1
length: 14
V: TRBV28
J: TRBJ2-7